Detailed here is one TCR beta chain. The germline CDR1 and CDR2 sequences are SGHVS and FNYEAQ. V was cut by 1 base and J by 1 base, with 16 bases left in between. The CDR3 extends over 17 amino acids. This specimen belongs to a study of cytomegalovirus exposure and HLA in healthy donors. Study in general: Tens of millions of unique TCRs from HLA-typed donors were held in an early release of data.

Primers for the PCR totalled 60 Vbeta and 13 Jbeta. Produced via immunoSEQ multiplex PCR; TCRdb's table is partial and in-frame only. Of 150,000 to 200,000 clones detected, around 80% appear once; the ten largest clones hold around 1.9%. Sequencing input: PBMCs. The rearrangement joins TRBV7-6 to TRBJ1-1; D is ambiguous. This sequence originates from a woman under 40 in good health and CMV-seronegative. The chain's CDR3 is CASSLGSVWSSNTEAFF. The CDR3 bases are TGTGCCAGCAGCTTAGGGTCGGTCTGGTCTTCGAACACTGAAGCTTTCTTT.